These 20 T cell receptor beta chains share one sample of origin, sequenced in a study of blood T cell repertoires in COVID-19. The method was immunoSEQ multiplex PCR; TCRdb's version includes in-frame clones alone and lacks a portion of them. Among 200,000 to 300,000 clones, approximately 78% were seen once, and the ten largest hold roughly 12%. Material for sequencing was peripheral blood. These receptors all stem from a woman aged 55-70 years with active or convalescent COVID-19.

This clone appeared once. The sample holds other DNA sequences that translate to the same CDR3. The CDR3 loop is CASSPRGGSSGNTIYF. CDR3 bases: TGTGCCAGCTCACCCAGAGGTGGGAGCTCTGGAAACACCATATATTTT. This chain links TRBV18 with TRBJ1-3; no definite D call. Germline V gene lookup returns CDR1 KGHSH and CDR2 LQKENI. CDR3 length equals 16 residues. Trimming shortened V by 3 bases and J by 0 bases, and 12 bases separated the two germline ends.

The V call is TRBV19, the J call TRBJ1-1; 9 nucleotides align to TRBD1. This CDR3 has 14 residues. The germline gives CDR1 LNHDA, CDR2 SQIVND (reference sequence). As DNA, the CDR3 is TGTGCGACCACACCGGGACAGGGAGTTGCTGAAGCTTTCTTT. Its translation is CATTPGQGVAEAFF.

The rearrangement links TRBV5-1 to TRBJ1-1, with 10 bases identical to TRBD1. The CDR3 sequence is 17 residues long. The trim removed 3 bases at V and 3 bases at J, leaving 11 bases unmatched. In germline, CDR1 is SGHRS, CDR2 YFSETQ. CDR3 protein: CASSSTGGARGDTEAFF. The CDR3 DNA is TGCGCCAGCAGCTCGACAGGGGGCGCGCGAGGGGACACTGAAGCTTTCTTT.

The chain employs TRBV19 and TRBJ1-2; a weak D match, TRBD1 (5 bases). The germline V gene has CDR1 LNHDA and CDR2 SQIVND (reference sequence). The CDR3 consists of 17 residues. Deletions cut 2 bases from V and 7 bases from J, with 23 bases between. The CDR3 sequence is CASSIRGVGGGESGYTF. CDR3 DNA: TGTGCCAGTAGTATAAGAGGAGTCGGGGGAGGGGAGAGTGGCTACACCTTC.

This chain joins TRBV5-1 and TRBJ2-2; the D gene is possibly TRBD2 (5 bases). Trimming took 2 bases from V and 1 from J, leaving 9 bases between them. Germline V gene sequence: CDR1 SGHRS, CDR2 YFSETQ. The CDR3 is 15 amino acids. The CDR3 DNA follows: TGCGCCAGCAGCTTAGACCGGGGGAACACCGGGGAGCTGTTTTTT. Translation: CASSLDRGNTGELFF.

The chain couples TRBV10-1 to TRBJ1-2; D may be TRBD1 (5 bases). The CDR3 is 14 residues long. V was clipped by 2 bases and J by 6 bases, with 13 bases between them. Germline CDR1 is WNHNN and CDR2 is SYGVQD (reference sequence). The DNA of the CDR3 is TGCGCCAGCAGTGAGCCGGGGGTCTCCAATGGCTACACCTTC. This translates into CASSEPGVSNGYTF.

V usage is TRBV19 and J usage is TRBJ2-7; 9 nucleotides align to TRBD1. The V gene end was trimmed by 4 bases and the J gene end by 3 bases; junction bases not matched to a gene: 4. Germline V lookup: CDR1 LNHDA, CDR2 SQIVND (reference sequence). This CDR3 has 14 residues. The CDR3 region has the DNA TGTGCCAGTAGTAGGGGACAGGGTGGCTACGAGCAGTACTTC. Protein product: CASSRGQGGYEQYF.

This rearrangement joins TRBV5-1 to TRBJ2-5, with TRBD2 matching over 8 bases. The CDR3 is 18 residues long. Germline values: CDR1 SGHRS, CDR2 YFSETQ. The trim removed 4 bases at V and 10 bases at J, leaving 24 bases unmatched. The CDR3 protein is CASSTGLSGGNPQVGQYF. The CDR3 DNA is TGCGCCAGCAGCACCGGACTAAGCGGGGGCAACCCCCAAGTGGGCCAGTACTTC.

CDR3 coding DNA: TGTGCCAGCAGCCTAGGGACAGCAGCTAACTATGGCTACACCTTC. It specifies CASSLGTAANYGYTF. The gene calls are TRBV6-5 and TRBJ1-2; 7 nucleotides align to TRBD1. Trimming took 6 bases from V and 0 from J; bases not matched to a gene: 7. The CDR3 consists of 15 residues. The germline V gene has CDR1 MNHEY and CDR2 SVGAGI.

The V and J genes are TRBV2 and TRBJ1-1; 8 positions match TRBD1. In germline, CDR1 is SNHLY, CDR2 FYNNEI. The CDR3 contains 14 residues. J lost 1 base, V lost 6 bases, and 4 bases had no gene match. The CDR3 region is CASRRDRQNTEAFF. The CDR3, as DNA: TGTGCCAGCAGGAGGGACAGGCAGAACACTGAAGCTTTCTTT. Complete variable domain (other parts from reference TRBV2 and TRBJ1-1): EPEVTQTPSHQVTQMGQEVILRCVPISNHLYFYWYRQILGQKVEFLVSFYNNEISEKSEIFDDQFSVERPDGSNFTLKIRSTKLEDSAMYFCASRRDRQNTEAFFGQGTRLTVV.

This chain uses TRBV21-1 with TRBJ1-2. TRBV21-1 is annotated as a pseudogene. The length of the CDR3 is 15 residues. The CDR3 nucleotides read TGTGCCAGCAGCAACCTCCCGGGGGGTCCCTATGGCTACACCTTC. Protein: CASSNLPGGPYGYTF.

This rearrangement joins TRBV18 to TRBJ1-6; TRBD1 matches 7 bases. CDR1 is KGHSH, CDR2 LQKENI, per germline. With V trimmed by 2 bases and J by 7 bases, 2 bases remained unmatched. This CDR3 region has 14 residues. The CDR3, as DNA: TGTGCCAGCTCACCAAGCAGGGGGAATTCACCCCTCCACTTT. It encodes CASSPSRGNSPLHF.

V is TRBV2 and J is TRBJ2-2, with D maybe TRBD1 (5 bases). In germline, CDR1 is SNHLY, CDR2 FYNNEI. CDR3 length equals 15 residues. V was pared by 6 bases and J by 3 bases, with 14 bases between. The CDR3 sequence: CASREFGHDTGELFF. DNA of the CDR3: TGTGCCAGCAGAGAATTCGGACACGACACCGGGGAGCTGTTTTTT.

Here the CDR3 reads CASRGDRDGYGYTF. The CDR3 bases are TGTGCCAGCAGGGGGGACAGGGACGGCTATGGCTACACCTTC. The rearrangement links TRBV6-5 to TRBJ1-2, with 9 bases fitting TRBD1. Per the germline V gene, CDR1 is MNHEY and CDR2 is SVGAGI. V dropped 6 bases and J dropped 4; count of bases not matched to a gene: 6. CDR3 size: 14 residues.

The CDR3 DNA reads as TGTGCCAGCAGTTACTCGTGGCAGGGGAACACTGAAGCTTTCTTT. Translating gives CASSYSWQGNTEAFF. The chain links TRBV6-5 to TRBJ1-1; tentatively, D is TRBD1 (5 bases). Looked up from germline, CDR1 is MNHEY and CDR2 is SVGAGI. V was trimmed by 0 bases and J by 1 base, leaving 9 bases between them. The CDR3 is made up of 15 amino acids.

V usage is TRBV7-9 and J usage is TRBJ2-7; 8 bases match TRBD1. Losses at the gene ends were 5 bases for V and 8 bases for J; bases not matched to a gene: 14. From germline, CDR1 is SEHNR and CDR2 FQNEAQ (reference sequence). This CDR3 comprises 15 residues. CDR3 sequence reads: CASSQSTGTGFKQYF. CDR3 nucleotides: TGTGCCAGCAGCCAATCGACCGGGACAGGTTTTAAGCAGTACTTC. Supplemented by reference TRBV7-9 and TRBJ2-7, the full variable domain reads DTGVSQNPRHKITKRGQNVTFRCDPISEHNRLYWYRQTLGQGPEFLTYFQNEAQLEKSRLLSDRFSAERPKGSFSTLEIQRTEQGDSAMYLCASSQSTGTGFKQYFGPGTRLTVT.

The chain is built from TRBV2 and TRBJ2-7; 10 bases agree with TRBD1. The CDR3 spans 14 residues. V gave up 4 bases and J gave up 7 bases; unmatched junction bases: 7. Germline V gene data show CDR1 as SNHLY and CDR2 as FYNNEI. In DNA, the CDR3 is TGTGCCAGCAGTGTGGGACAGGGGATAAGAGAGCAGTACTTC. Residues: CASSVGQGIREQYF.

The rearrangement joins TRBV6-2 or TRBV6-3 to TRBJ2-3; the D gene is possibly TRBD2 (6 bases). The CDR3 is 20 residues long. Germline loops: CDR1 MNHEY, CDR2 SVGEGT. Between the trimmed V and J ends, which lost 0 bases and 1 base, there was a span of 23 bases. As DNA, the CDR3 is TGTGCCAGCAGTTACTCGAGTGGCCGGGACTTCGCCGCGGGCACAGATACGCAGTATTTT. Its protein product is CASSYSSGRDFAAGTDTQYF.

The chain links TRBV3-1 (or the pseudogene TRBV3-2) to TRBJ2-1; no reliable D call. CDR1 and CDR2 from the germline V gene are LGHDT and YNNKEL (reference sequence). Trimming took off 1 base at V and 6 bases at J, with 7 bases between the two ends. The CDR3 has 13 amino acids. CDR3 nucleotides: TGTGCCAGCAGCCAAGTCCCCCTCAATGAGCAGTTCTTC. Amino acids: CASSQVPLNEQFF.

The chain is built from TRBV10-3 and TRBJ1-5; D remains ambiguous. CDR1 and CDR2 from the germline V gene are ENHRY and SYGVKD. The CDR3 runs to 17 residues. V dropped 0 bases and J dropped 1 base, with 13 bases sitting between them. As DNA, the CDR3 is TGTGCCATCAGTGAGTCCCGCGCCTCGTACAGCAATCAGCCCCAGCATTTT. Amino acids: CAISESRASYSNQPQHF.